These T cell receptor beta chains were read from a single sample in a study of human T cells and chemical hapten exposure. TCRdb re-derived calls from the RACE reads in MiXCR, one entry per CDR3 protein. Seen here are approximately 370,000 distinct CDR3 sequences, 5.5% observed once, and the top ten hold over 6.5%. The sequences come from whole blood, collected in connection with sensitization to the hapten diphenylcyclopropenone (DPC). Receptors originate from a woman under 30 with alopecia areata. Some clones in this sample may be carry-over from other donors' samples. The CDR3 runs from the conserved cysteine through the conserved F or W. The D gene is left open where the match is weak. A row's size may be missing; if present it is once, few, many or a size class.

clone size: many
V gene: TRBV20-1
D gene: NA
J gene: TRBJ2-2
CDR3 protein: CSARALTIGELFF
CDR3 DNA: TGCAGTGCTAGAGCTCTAACTATCGGGGAGCTGTTTTTT

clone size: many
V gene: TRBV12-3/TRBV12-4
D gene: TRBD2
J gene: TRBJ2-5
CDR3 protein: CASTQTLTSSETQYF
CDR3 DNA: TGTGCCAGCACCCAGACTCTGACTAGCTCGGAGACCCAGTACTTC

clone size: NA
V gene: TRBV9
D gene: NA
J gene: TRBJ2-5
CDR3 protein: CASSPSPKETQYF
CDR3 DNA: TGTGCCAGCAGCCCCTCCCCCAAAGAGACCCAGTACTTC

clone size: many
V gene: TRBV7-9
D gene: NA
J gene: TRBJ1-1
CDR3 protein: CASSPVGDTEAFF
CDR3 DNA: TGTGCCAGCAGCCCAGTTGGAGACACTGAAGCTTTCTTT

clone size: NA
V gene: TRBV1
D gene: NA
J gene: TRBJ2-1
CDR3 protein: CTSSQKGKKRNEQFF
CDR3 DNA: TGCACCAGCAGCCAAAAGGGGAAGAAAAGGAATGAGCAGTTCTTC

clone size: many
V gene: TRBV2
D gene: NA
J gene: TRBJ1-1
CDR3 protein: CASRGGETEAFF
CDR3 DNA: TGTGCCAGCAGAGGTGGGGAGACTGAAGCTTTCTTT

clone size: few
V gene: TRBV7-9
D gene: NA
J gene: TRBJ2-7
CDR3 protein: CASSLALSSYEQYF
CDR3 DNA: TGTGCCAGCAGCTTAGCCCTAAGCTCCTACGAGCAGTACTTC

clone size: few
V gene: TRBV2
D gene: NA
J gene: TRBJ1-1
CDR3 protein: CASNAIRGPTEAFF
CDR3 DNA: TGTGCCAGCAATGCTATCCGGGGGCCCACTGAAGCTTTCTTT

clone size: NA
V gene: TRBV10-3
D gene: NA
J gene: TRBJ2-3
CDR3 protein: CAISEHLSTDTQYF
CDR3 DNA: TGTGCCATCAGTGAGCACCTTAGCACAGATACGCAGTATTTT

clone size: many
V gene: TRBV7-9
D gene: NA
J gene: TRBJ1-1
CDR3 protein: CASSPRVGDVNTEAFF
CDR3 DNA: TGTGCCAGCAGCCCCCGAGTAGGGGATGTGAACACTGAAGCTTTCTTT

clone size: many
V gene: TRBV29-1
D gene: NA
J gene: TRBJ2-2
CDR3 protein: CSVERISGELFF
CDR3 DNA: TGCAGCGTTGAAAGGATCTCCGGGGAGCTGTTTTTT

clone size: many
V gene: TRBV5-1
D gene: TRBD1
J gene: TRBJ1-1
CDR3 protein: CASSQGQGAQAFF
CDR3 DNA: TGCGCCAGCAGCCAAGGACAGGGGGCGCAAGCTTTCTTT

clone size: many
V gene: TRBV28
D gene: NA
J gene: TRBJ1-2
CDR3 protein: CASLTGPTRFYGYTF
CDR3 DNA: TGTGCCAGTTTAACAGGGCCGACAAGGTTCTATGGCTACACCTTC

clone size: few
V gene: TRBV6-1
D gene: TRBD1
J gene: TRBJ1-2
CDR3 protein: CASSSIKTGSVKGYTF
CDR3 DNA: TGTGCCAGCAGTTCGATTAAGACAGGGTCGGTTAAAGGCTACACCTTC

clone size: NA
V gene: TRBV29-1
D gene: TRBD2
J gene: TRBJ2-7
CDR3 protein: CSVVRSGGLSYEQYF
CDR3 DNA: TGCAGCGTTGTGAGGAGCGGGGGACTCTCCTACGAGCAGTACTTC

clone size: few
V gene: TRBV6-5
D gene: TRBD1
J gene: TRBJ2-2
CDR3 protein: CASSYLGTANTGELFF
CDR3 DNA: TGTGCCAGCAGTTACCTCGGGACAGCGAACACCGGGGAGCTGTTTTTT